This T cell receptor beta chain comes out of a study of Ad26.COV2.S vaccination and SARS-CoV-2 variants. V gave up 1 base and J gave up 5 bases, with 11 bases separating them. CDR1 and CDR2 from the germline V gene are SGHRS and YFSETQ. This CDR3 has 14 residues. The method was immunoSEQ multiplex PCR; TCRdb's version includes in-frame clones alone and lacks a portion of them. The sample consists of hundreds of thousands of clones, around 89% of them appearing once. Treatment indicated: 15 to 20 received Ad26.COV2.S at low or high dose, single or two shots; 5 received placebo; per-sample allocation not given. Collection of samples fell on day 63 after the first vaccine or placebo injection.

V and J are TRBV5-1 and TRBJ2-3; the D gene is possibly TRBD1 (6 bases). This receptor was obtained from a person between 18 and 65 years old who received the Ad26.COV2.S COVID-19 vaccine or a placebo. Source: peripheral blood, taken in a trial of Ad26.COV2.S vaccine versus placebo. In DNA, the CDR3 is TGCGCCAGCAGCTTGAACAGGGAATTAGATACGCAGTATTTT. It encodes CASSLNRELDTQYF. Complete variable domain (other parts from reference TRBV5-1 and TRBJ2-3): KAGVTQTPRYLIKTRGQQVTLSCSPISGHRSVSWYQQTPGQGLQFLFEYFSETQRNKGNFPGRFSGRQFSNSRSEMNVSTLELGDSALYLCASSLNRELDTQYFGPGTRLTVL.